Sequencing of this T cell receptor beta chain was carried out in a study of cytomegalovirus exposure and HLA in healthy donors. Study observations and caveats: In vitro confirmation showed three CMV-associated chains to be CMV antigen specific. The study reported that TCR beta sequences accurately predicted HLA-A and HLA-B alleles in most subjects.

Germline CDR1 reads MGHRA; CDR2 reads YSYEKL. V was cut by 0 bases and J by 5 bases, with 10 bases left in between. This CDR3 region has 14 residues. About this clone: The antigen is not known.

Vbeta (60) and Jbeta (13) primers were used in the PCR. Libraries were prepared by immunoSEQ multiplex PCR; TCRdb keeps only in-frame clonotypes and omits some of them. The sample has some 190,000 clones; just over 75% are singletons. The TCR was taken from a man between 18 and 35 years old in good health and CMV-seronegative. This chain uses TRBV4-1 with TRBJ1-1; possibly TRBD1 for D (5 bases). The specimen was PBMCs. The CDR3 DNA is TGCGCCAGCAGCCAAGAGAATGGGGGGACTGAAGCTTTCTTT. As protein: CASSQENGGTEAFF.